This T cell receptor beta chain emerged from a study of blood T cell repertoires in COVID-19. CDR1 MNHNY and CDR2 SVGAGI come from the germline V gene (reference sequence). This CDR3 has 12 residues. The V gene lost 6 bases and the J gene lost 4 bases, with 7 bases spanning the gap. Assay used: immunoSEQ multiplex PCR; TCRdb lists only in-frame clones, some missing. This sample has approximately 400,000 clones, with 70% to 85% found just once. Sequencing was done on a sample of peripheral blood. This sequence was found in a human donor with acute or convalescent COVID-19. The donor label of this sample is uncertain. J is TRBJ2-1 and V is TRBV6-6; D not certain. The CDR3 here is CASSIQYNEQFF. CDR3 nucleotide sequence: TGTGCCAGCAGCATACAGTACAATGAGCAGTTCTTC.